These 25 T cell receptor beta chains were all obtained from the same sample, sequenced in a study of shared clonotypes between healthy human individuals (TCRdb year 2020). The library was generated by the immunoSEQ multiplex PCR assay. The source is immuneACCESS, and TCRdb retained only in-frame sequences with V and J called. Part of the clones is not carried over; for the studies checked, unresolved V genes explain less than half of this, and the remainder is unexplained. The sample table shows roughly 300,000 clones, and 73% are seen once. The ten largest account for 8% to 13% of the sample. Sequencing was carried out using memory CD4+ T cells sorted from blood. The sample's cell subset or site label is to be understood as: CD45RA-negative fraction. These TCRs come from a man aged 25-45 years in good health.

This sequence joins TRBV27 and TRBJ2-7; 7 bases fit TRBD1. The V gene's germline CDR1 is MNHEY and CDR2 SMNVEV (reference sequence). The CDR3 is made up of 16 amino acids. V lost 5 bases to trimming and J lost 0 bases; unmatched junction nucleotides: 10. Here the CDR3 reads CASSARQGQSSYEQYF. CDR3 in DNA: TGTGCCAGCAGTGCTAGACAGGGCCAGAGCTCCTACGAGCAGTACTTC.

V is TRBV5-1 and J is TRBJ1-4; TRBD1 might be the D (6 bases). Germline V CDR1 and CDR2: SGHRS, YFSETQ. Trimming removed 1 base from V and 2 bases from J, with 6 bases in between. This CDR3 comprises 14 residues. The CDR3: CASSLTGTNEKLFF. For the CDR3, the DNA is TGCGCCAGCAGCTTGACAGGGACTAATGAAAAACTGTTTTTT.

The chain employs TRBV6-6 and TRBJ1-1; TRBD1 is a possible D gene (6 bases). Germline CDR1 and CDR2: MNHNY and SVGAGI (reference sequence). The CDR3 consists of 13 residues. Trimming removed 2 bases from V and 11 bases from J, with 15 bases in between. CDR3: CASSYPGSRGAFF. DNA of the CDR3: TGTGCCAGCAGTTACCCAGGGTCAAGGGGGGCTTTCTTT.

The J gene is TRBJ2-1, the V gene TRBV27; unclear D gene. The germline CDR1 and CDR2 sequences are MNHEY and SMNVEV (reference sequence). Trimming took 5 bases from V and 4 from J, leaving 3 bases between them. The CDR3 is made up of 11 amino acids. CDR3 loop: CASSGYNEQFF. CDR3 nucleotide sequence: TGTGCCAGCAGTGGGTACAATGAGCAGTTCTTC.

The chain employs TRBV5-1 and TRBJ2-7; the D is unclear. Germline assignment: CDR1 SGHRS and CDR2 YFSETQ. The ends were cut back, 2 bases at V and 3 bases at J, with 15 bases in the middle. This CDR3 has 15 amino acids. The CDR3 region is CASSLSASLDYEQYF. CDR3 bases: TGCGCCAGCAGCTTATCCGCGAGCCTTGACTACGAGCAGTACTTC.

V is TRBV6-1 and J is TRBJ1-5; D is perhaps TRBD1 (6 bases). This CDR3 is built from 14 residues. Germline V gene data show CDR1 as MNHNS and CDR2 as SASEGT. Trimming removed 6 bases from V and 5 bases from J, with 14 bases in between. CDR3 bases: TGTGCCAGCAGAGAAAGACAGGTAGATCAGCCCCAGCATTTT. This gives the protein CASRERQVDQPQHF.

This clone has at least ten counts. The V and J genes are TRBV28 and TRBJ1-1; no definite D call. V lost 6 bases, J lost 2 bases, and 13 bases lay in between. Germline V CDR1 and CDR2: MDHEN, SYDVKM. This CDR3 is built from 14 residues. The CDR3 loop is CASRRRRVNTEAFF. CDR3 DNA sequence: TGTGCCAGCAGGCGAAGACGGGTTAACACTGAAGCTTTCTTT. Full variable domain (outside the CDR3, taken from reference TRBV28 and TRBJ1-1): DVKVTQSSRYLVKRTGEKVFLECVQDMDHENMFWYRQDPGLGLRLIYFSYDVKMKEKGDIPEGYSVSREKKERFSLILESASTNQTSMYLCASRRRRVNTEAFFGQGTRLTVV.

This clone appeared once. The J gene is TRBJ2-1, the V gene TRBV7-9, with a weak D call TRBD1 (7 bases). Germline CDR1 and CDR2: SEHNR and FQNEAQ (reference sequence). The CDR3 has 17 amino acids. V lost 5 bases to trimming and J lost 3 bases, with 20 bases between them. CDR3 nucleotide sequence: TGTGCCAGCAGCGCGCCCTCAGGGGGGAGGAGCTACAATGAGCAGTTCTTC. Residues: CASSAPSGGRSYNEQFF.

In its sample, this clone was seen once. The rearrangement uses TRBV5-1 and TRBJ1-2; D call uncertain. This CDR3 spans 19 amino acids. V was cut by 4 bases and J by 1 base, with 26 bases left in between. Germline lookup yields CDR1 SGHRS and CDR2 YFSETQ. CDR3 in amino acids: CASSPMGRDNSFFNYGYTF. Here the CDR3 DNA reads TGCGCCAGCAGCCCCATGGGAAGGGATAACTCTTTTTTTAACTATGGCTACACCTTC.

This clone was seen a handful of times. The CDR3 loop is CASRTAGAGYGYTF. The CDR3 DNA is TGTGCCAGCAGGACGGCCGGGGCAGGCTATGGCTACACCTTC. The chain links TRBV6-5 to TRBJ1-2, with D tentatively TRBD1 (5 bases). Germline V gene lookup returns CDR1 MNHEY and CDR2 SVGAGI. V dropped 6 bases and J dropped 4 bases, with 15 bases sitting between them. The CDR3 loop spans 14 amino acids.

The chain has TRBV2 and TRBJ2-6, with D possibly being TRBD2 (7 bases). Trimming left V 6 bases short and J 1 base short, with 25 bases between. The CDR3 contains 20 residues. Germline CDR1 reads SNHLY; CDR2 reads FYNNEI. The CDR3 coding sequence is TGTGCCAGCAGCGGGGGGCAGGGAAGAAATGGAATATCTGGGGCCAACGTCCTGACTTTC. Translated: CASSGGQGRNGISGANVLTF.

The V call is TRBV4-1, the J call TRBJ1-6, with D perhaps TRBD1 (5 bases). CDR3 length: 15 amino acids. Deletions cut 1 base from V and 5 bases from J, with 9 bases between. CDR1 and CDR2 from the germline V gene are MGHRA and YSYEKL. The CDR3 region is CASSQAGQDNSPLHF. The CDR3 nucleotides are TGCGCCAGCAGCCAAGCGGGGCAAGATAATTCACCCCTCCACTTT.

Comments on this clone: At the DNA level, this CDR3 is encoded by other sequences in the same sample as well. The CDR3 is CASSLVPRASTDTQYF. CDR3 DNA sequence: TGCGCCAGCAGCTTGGTTCCCCGCGCTAGCACAGATACGCAGTATTTT. The chain has TRBV5-1 and TRBJ2-3; D not resolved. V lost 0 bases, J lost 0 bases, and 11 bases lay in between. The V gene's germline CDR1 is SGHRS and CDR2 YFSETQ. The CDR3 contains 16 residues.

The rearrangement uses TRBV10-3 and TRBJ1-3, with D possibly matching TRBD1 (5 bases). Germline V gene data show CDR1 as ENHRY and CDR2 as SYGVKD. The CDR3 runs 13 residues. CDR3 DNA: TGTGCGGGCAAAGGGGCGCAAGGAAACACCATATATTTT. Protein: CAGKGAQGNTIYF.

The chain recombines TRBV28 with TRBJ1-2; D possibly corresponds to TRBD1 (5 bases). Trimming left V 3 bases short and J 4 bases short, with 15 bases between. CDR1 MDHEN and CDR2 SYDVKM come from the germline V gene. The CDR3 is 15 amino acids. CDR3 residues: CASSLGQTHTYGYTF. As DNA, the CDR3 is TGTGCCAGCAGTTTGGGGCAGACACATACCTATGGCTACACCTTC.

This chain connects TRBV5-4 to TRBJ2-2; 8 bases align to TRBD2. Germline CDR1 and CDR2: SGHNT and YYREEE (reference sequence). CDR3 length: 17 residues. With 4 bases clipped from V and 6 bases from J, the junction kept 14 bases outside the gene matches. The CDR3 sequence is CASSPGGVGNRAGELFF. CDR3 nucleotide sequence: TGTGCCAGCAGCCCGGGAGGGGTTGGAAATCGCGCCGGGGAGCTGTTTTTT.

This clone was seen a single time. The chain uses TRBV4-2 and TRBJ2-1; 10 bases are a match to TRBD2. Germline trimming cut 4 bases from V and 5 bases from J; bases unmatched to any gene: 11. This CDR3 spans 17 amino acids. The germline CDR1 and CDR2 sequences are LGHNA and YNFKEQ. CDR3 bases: TGTGCCAGCAGCCTAAGGCAGTTTAGCGGGAGGAACAATGAGCAGTTCTTC. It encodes CASSLRQFSGRNNEQFF.

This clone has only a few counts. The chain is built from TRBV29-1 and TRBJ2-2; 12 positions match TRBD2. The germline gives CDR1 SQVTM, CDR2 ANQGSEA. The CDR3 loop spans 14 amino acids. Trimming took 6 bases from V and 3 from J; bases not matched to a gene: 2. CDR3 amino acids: CSVRTSGDTGELFF. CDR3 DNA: TGCAGCGTCCGGACTAGCGGGGACACCGGGGAGCTGTTTTTT.

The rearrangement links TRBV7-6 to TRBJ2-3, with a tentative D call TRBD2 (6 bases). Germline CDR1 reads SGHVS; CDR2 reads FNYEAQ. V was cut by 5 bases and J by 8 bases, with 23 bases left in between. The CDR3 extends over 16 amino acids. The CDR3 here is CASSPPWTTLSFTQYF. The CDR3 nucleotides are TGTGCCAGCAGCCCCCCTTGGACTACCCTTTCCTTTACGCAGTATTTT.

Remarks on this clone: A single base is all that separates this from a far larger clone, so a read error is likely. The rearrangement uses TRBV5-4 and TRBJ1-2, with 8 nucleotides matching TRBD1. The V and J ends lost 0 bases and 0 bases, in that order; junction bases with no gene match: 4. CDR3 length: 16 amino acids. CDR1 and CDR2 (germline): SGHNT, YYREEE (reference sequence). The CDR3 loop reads CASSLGMDRANYGYTF. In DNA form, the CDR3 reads TGTGCCAGCAGCTTGGGGATGGACAGGGCTAACTATGGCTACACCTTC.

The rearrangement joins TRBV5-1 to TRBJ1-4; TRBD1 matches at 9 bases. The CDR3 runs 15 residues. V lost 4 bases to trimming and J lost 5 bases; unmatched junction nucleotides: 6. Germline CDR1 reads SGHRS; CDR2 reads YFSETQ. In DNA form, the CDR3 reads TGCGCCAGCAGCGGGGGACAGGGCTTCAATGAAAAACTGTTTTTT. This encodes CASSGGQGFNEKLFF.

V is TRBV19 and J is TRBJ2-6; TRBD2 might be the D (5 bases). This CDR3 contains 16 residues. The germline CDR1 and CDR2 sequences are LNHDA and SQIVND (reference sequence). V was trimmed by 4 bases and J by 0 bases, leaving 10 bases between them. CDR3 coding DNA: TGTGCCAGTAGTAGAGGGTATAACTCTGGGGCCAACGTCCTGACTTTC. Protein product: CASSRGYNSGANVLTF.

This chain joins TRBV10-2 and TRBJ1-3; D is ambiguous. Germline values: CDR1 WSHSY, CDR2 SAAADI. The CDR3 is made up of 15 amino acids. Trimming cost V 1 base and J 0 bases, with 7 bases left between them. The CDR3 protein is CASSELARSGNTIYF. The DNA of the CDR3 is TGCGCCAGCAGTGAGTTGGCTCGCTCTGGAAACACCATATATTTT.

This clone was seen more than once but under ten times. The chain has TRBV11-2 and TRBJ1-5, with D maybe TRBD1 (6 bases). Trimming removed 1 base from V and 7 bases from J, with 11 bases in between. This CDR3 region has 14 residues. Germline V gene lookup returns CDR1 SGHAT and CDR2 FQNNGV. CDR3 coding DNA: TGTGCCAGCAGCTTAGTGGGGGGCGGACAGCCCCAGCATTTT. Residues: CASSLVGGGQPQHF.

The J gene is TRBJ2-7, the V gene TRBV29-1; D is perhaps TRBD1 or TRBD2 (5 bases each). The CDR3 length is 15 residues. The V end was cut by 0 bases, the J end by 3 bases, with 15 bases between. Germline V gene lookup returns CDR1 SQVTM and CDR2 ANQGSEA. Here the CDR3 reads CSVEDPGTPSYEQYF. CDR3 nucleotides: TGCAGCGTTGAAGATCCGGGGACCCCGAGCTACGAGCAGTACTTC.